The 12 T cell receptor beta chains below all came from one sample that was sequenced in a study of preoperative IRX-2 immunotherapy in early breast cancer. The treatment was: preoperative locoregional IRX-2 cytokine immunotherapy. Sequenced by immunoSEQ multiplex PCR; TCRdb stores in-frame clones only, minus some. The table shows approximately 38,000 clones, with roughly 82% occurring only once. This specimen consisted of lymph node tissue, obtained after IRX-2 immunotherapy. All receptors come from a human donor with breast cancer.

The chain employs TRBV11-3 and TRBJ1-3; the D is unclear. The CDR3 has 16 amino acids. Trimming pared 1 base from V and 0 bases from J, leaving 10 bases between. Germline assignment: CDR1 SGHNT and CDR2 YENEEA. For the CDR3, the DNA is TGTGCCAGCAGCTTAGGGGATTATCTCTCTGGAAACACCATATATTTT. Translated, it gives CASSLGDYLSGNTIYF.

This rearrangement joins TRBV12-5 to TRBJ2-2; 9 bases are a match to TRBD2. The CDR3 totals 15 residues. CDR1 LGHNT and CDR2 FRNRAP come from the germline V gene. The CDR3 coding sequence is TGTGCCAGCTTTCCAGCGGGGGGCCTCACCGGGGAGCTGTTTTTT. Translated: CASFPAGGLTGELFF.

Comment on this clone: This specimen includes other DNA sequences encoding the same CDR3. The V gene is TRBV18, the J gene TRBJ2-1, with 7 bases matching TRBD1. CDR1 and CDR2 from the germline V gene are KGHSH and LQKENI. Trimming at V came to 0 bases and at J to 2 bases, leaving 1 base not matched to a gene. The CDR3 covers 15 residues. The CDR3 protein is CASSPPGTAYNEQFF. The CDR3 region has the DNA TGTGCCAGCTCACCACCGGGGACAGCCTACAATGAGCAGTTCTTC.

The genes are TRBV5-1 and TRBJ2-1; a weak D match, TRBD2 (6 bases). This CDR3 is 14 amino acids long. Germline CDR1 and CDR2: SGHRS and YFSETQ. Trimming shortened V by 3 bases and J by 9 bases, and 16 bases separated the two germline ends. The DNA of the CDR3 is TGCGCCAGCAGCTGGAGGTCGGGGGAGATTGAGCAGTTCTTC. It is translated as CASSWRSGEIEQFF. The full variable domain, rest sourced from reference TRBV5-1 and TRBJ2-1, is KAGVTQTPRYLIKTRGQQVTLSCSPISGHRSVSWYQQTPGQGLQFLFEYFSETQRNKGNFPGRFSGRQFSNSRSEMNVSTLELGDSALYLCASSWRSGEIEQFFGPGTRLTVL.

The CDR3 reads CASSQLGVVTGELFF. CDR3 coding DNA: TGCGCCAGCAGCCAACTGGGGGTCGTCACCGGGGAGCTGTTTTTT. V is TRBV5-1 and J is TRBJ2-2, with D perhaps matching TRBD1 or TRBD2 (5 bases each). There are 15 residues in the CDR3. The V gene's germline CDR1 is SGHRS and CDR2 YFSETQ. With 4 bases removed from V and 4 bases from J, the gap between germline ends came to 14 bases.

The table lists this clone with a count of one. This rearrangement joins TRBV18 to TRBJ1-2; maybe TRBD1 (5 bases). V was pared by 6 bases and J by 0 bases, with 20 bases between. The CDR3 contains 17 residues. Germline CDR1 reads KGHSH; CDR2 reads LQKENI. CDR3 nucleotides: TGTGCCAGCTCCCTCCAGGGATTGCCTGGAGCTAACTATGGCTACACCTTC. This encodes CASSLQGLPGANYGYTF.

V is TRBV30 and J is TRBJ1-6; no clear D gene. The CDR3 has 14 residues. CDR1 and CDR2 from the germline V gene are GTSNPN and SVGIG (reference sequence). V was cut by 7 bases and J by 3 bases, with 13 bases left in between. The CDR3 sequence: CASKGRIYNSPLHF. For the CDR3, the DNA is TGTGCCTCAAAGGGCCGGATCTATAATTCACCCCTCCACTTT.

This clone has a single count. V and J are TRBV28 and TRBJ1-2; D not certain. This CDR3 is built from 12 residues. Trimming shortened V by 8 bases and J by 4 bases, and 11 bases separated the two germline ends. Germline V lookup: CDR1 MDHEN, CDR2 SYDVKM. For the CDR3, the DNA is TGTGCCAGCGGGCAGGCTTCCTATGGCTACACCTTC. This sequence encodes CASGQASYGYTF.

The chain carries TRBV19 and TRBJ2-5; D unclear. The CDR3 runs 13 residues. Germline CDR1 is LNHDA and CDR2 is SQIVND (reference sequence). V was shortened by 0 bases and J by 2 bases, with 4 bases between the two germline ends. DNA for the CDR3: TGTGCCAGTAGTATAGATCGACAAGAGACCCAGTACTTC. It yields the protein CASSIDRQETQYF.

The chain couples TRBV6-8 to TRBJ1-4; D gene ambiguous. The V end lost 5 bases, the J end lost 0 bases, and 13 bases lay between the germline ends. This CDR3 is 16 amino acids long. CDR1 is MNHGY and CDR2 is SAAAGT in the germline V gene. As DNA, the CDR3 is TGTGCCAGCAGTGTCGAGATCCGAGCAACTAATGAAAAACTGTTTTTT. It yields the protein CASSVEIRATNEKLFF.

The rearrangement joins TRBV10-1 to TRBJ2-2, with a possible D match to TRBD1 (5 bases). The V end lost 5 bases, the J end lost 4 bases, and 17 bases lay between the germline ends. This CDR3 spans 16 amino acids. Germline V lookup: CDR1 WNHNN, CDR2 SYGVQD (reference sequence). CDR3 amino acids: CASSLSGQALTGELFF. The DNA of the CDR3 is TGCGCCAGCAGTCTGTCCGGACAAGCCCTCACCGGGGAGCTGTTTTTT.

The chain recombines TRBV5-1 with TRBJ1-6; D might be TRBD1 (5 bases). The V end lost 4 bases, the J end lost 8 bases, and 13 bases lay between the germline ends. Per the germline V gene, CDR1 is SGHRS and CDR2 is YFSETQ. The CDR3 runs 14 residues. CDR3: CASSGGWPDSPLHF. CDR3 nucleotide sequence: TGCGCCAGCAGCGGGGGATGGCCAGATTCACCCCTCCACTTT.